A selection of T cell receptor beta chains follows, all from one sample in a study of cytomegalovirus exposure and HLA in healthy donors. Data came from immunoSEQ multiplex PCR; TCRdb stores just in-frame clones and leaves some out. This table has under 200,000 clones, approximately 82% appearing once. The sequenced sample consisted of PBMCs. Receptors originate from a male donor in good health and CMV-seronegative. Each CDR3 is given with its conserved first and last residue. The D gene is left open where the match is weak. The size entry is marked missing in some rows and otherwise reads once, few, many or a size class.

v_call: TRBV2
d_call: .
j_call: TRBJ1-1
clone_size: .
cdr3_aa: CASSTDRLNTEAFF
cdr3_nt: TGTGCCAGCAGTACTGACAGATTGAACACTGAAGCTTTCTTT

v_call: TRBV19
d_call: .
j_call: TRBJ2-7
clone_size: few
cdr3_aa: CASSILGGRPSSYEQYF
cdr3_nt: TGTGCCAGTAGTATCCTGGGGGGTCGTCCCAGTTCCTACGAGCAGTACTTC

v_call: TRBV23-1
d_call: TRBD1
j_call: TRBJ2-1
clone_size: .
cdr3_aa: CASSQSDRDNEQFF
cdr3_nt: TGCGCCAGCAGTCAATCGGACAGGGACAATGAGCAGTTCTTC

v_call: TRBV7-6
d_call: .
j_call: TRBJ1-4
clone_size: .
cdr3_aa: CASSLATGLGEKLFF
cdr3_nt: TGTGCCAGCAGCTTAGCCACAGGGTTAGGCGAAAAACTGTTTTTT

v_call: TRBV5-6
d_call: .
j_call: TRBJ1-1
clone_size: .
cdr3_aa: CASSSDSNTEAFF
cdr3_nt: TGTGCCAGCAGTTCGGACAGCAACACTGAAGCTTTCTTT

v_call: TRBV19
d_call: TRBD1
j_call: TRBJ1-5
clone_size: .
cdr3_aa: CASSASGTVIAQPQHF
cdr3_nt: TGTGCCAGTAGTGCCTCCGGGACAGTCATCGCTCAGCCCCAGCATTTT

v_call: TRBV4-1
d_call: TRBD1
j_call: TRBJ1-2
clone_size: few
cdr3_aa: CASSPTGGYGYTF
cdr3_nt: TGCGCCAGCAGCCCGACAGGGGGCTATGGCTACACCTTC

v_call: TRBV13
d_call: TRBD1
j_call: TRBJ1-4
clone_size: .
cdr3_aa: CASSSPGTAQEKLFF
cdr3_nt: TGTGCCAGCAGCTCCCCCGGGACAGCTCAGGAAAAACTGTTTTTT

v_call: TRBV11-1
d_call: .
j_call: TRBJ1-1
clone_size: .
cdr3_aa: CASRFAVSGEAFF
cdr3_nt: TGTGCCAGCAGGTTCGCGGTCTCGGGTGAAGCTTTCTTT

v_call: TRBV4-1
d_call: .
j_call: TRBJ2-7
clone_size: .
cdr3_aa: CASSQERDPSYEQYF
cdr3_nt: TGCGCCAGCAGCCAAGAGCGGGATCCGTCCTACGAGCAGTACTTC

v_call: TRBV7-2
d_call: TRBD2
j_call: TRBJ2-7
clone_size: .
cdr3_aa: CASSASSGRRNEQYF
cdr3_nt: TGTGCCAGCAGCGCATCTAGCGGGAGGCGCAACGAGCAGTACTTC

v_call: TRBV14
d_call: .
j_call: TRBJ1-2
clone_size: few
cdr3_aa: CASSPPRGGSYGYTF
cdr3_nt: TGTGCCAGCAGCCCTCCGCGGGGCGGTTCTTATGGCTACACCTTC

v_call: TRBV7-2
d_call: TRBD2
j_call: TRBJ2-2
clone_size: once
cdr3_aa: CASSFRGSGRVGELFF
cdr3_nt: TGTGCCAGCAGCTTTCGAGGTAGCGGGAGAGTCGGGGAGCTGTTTTTT

v_call: TRBV10-3
d_call: TRBD2
j_call: TRBJ2-7
clone_size: .
cdr3_aa: CAISDALAGGEQYF
cdr3_nt: TGTGCCATCAGTGATGCACTAGCGGGAGGCGAGCAGTACTTC

v_call: TRBV5-6
d_call: .
j_call: TRBJ1-5
clone_size: .
cdr3_aa: CASSLDGGGQPQHF
cdr3_nt: TGTGCCAGCAGCTTGGACGGGGGGGGACAGCCCCAGCATTTT

v_call: TRBV6-4
d_call: .
j_call: TRBJ2-3
clone_size: .
cdr3_aa: CASRPGGGPTDTQYF
cdr3_nt: TGTGCCAGCAGGCCAGGGGGAGGTCCCACAGATACGCAGTATTTT